Listed below are T cell receptor beta chains from one sample, sequenced in a study of patients and donors after allogeneic stem cell transplantation. Each CDR3 protein is one row after TCRdb ran MiXCR on the RT-PCR reads. The data hold approximately 98,000 distinct CDR3 sequences, with over 30% observed a single time. Sequencing input: blood, either unsorted or a sorted T cell fraction (not recorded which). These receptors originate from a human donor who was either an allogeneic HSCT recipient or a stem cell or donor lymphocyte infusion donor (not recorded which). It is not recorded whose cells these are; they may come from a transplant donor. The CDR3 runs from the conserved cysteine through the conserved F or W. The D gene is left open where the match is weak. Clone size is given for some rows only: seen once, a few or many times, or a class if the clone is expanded.

size	V	D	J	CDR3	DNA
-	TRBV7-8	-	TRBJ1-1	CASSYDRQMNTEAFF	TGTGCCAGCAGCTATGACAGACAGATGAACACTGAAGCTTTCTTT
few	TRBV6-5	TRBD2	TRBJ2-1	CASSSRLAGVYNEQFF	TGTGCCAGCAGTTCCCGGCTAGCGGGAGTTTACAATGAGCAGTTCTTC
many	TRBV6-5	TRBD1	TRBJ1-6	CASGPIDRDNSPLHF	TGTGCCAGTGGGCCCATAGACAGGGACAATTCACCCCTCCACTTT
few	TRBV6-5	-	TRBJ1-2	CASSYWGGAYGYTF	TGTGCCAGCAGTTACTGGGGGGGGGCGTATGGCTACACCTTC
few	TRBV6-5	TRBD1	TRBJ2-2	CASSGQGGNTGELFF	TGTGCCAGCAGCGGACAGGGGGGGAACACCGGGGAGCTGTTTTTT
-	TRBV29-1	-	TRBJ1-2	CSVVGPNYGYTF	TGCAGCGTTGTCGGACCGAACTATGGCTACACCTTC
once	TRBV13	TRBD2	TRBJ2-1	CASSSWGGYDYNEQFF	TGTGCCAGCAGCTCCTGGGGGGGTTACGACTACAATGAGCAGTTCTTC
-	TRBV11-3	-	TRBJ2-1	CASSPSSYNEQFF	TGTGCCAGCAGCCCCAGCTCCTACAATGAGCAGTTCTTC
-	TRBV15	TRBD2	TRBJ2-7	CATSRDRGLAGVGEQYF	TGTGCCACCAGCAGAGACAGGGGACTAGCGGGAGTTGGCGAGCAGTACTTC
few	TRBV29-1	-	TRBJ2-1	CSALLDAYNEQFF	TGCAGCGCACTTTTGGATGCCTACAATGAGCAGTTCTTC
-	TRBV6-2/TRBV6-3	-	TRBJ1-5	CASSCNRRVCNQPQHF	TGTGCCAGCAGTTGCAACAGGCGCGTTTGCAATCAGCCCCAGCATTTT
-	TRBV20-1	TRBD1	TRBJ2-1	CSATQNDRGRGKQFF	TGCAGTGCTACACAGAACGACAGGGGAAGGGGCAAGCAGTTCTTC
-	TRBV6-5	-	TRBJ1-2	CASSRMGNYGYTF	TGTGCCAGCAGCCGGATGGGTAACTATGGCTACACCTTC
-	TRBV19	-	TRBJ1-1	CASSMNSNTEAFF	TGTGCCAGTAGTATGAACTCGAACACTGAAGCTTTCTTT
once	TRBV28	-	TRBJ2-7	CASSPLEGGVFEQYF	TGTGCCAGCAGTCCTTTAGAAGGGGGAGTCTTCGAGCAGTACTTC
-	TRBV24-1	-	TRBJ2-1	CATSDARRVLNNEQFF	TGTGCCACCAGTGATGCCCGGAGGGTGTTAAACAATGAGCAGTTCTTC
-	TRBV4-3	TRBD1	TRBJ1-2	CASSRFDRDYGYTF	TGCGCCAGCAGCCGATTCGACAGGGATTATGGCTACACCTTC
-	TRBV27	TRBD1	TRBJ2-1	CASSPLPRQGAPYNEQFF	TGTGCCAGCAGTCCATTACCTCGGCAGGGGGCACCCTACAATGAGCAGTTCTTC
-	TRBV29-1	TRBD2	TRBJ2-7	CSVEVAGGPPYEQYF	TGCAGCGTTGAAGTAGCGGGAGGGCCTCCCTACGAGCAGTACTTC
few	TRBV21-1	-	TRBJ1-3	CASPLRARGGNTIYF	TGTGCCAGCCCCCTCAGAGCCAGGGGAGGAAACACCATATATTTT
few	TRBV20-1	TRBD1	TRBJ1-2	CSAPTTGGSSIYGYTF	TGCAGTGCACCTACAACAGGGGGCTCCAGTATCTATGGCTACACCTTC
once	TRBV29-1	-	TRBJ2-3	CSVGEDTQYF	TGCAGCGTAGGTGAAGATACGCAGTATTTT
-	TRBV15	-	TRBJ2-1	CATSRDRGGTSYNEQFF	TGTGCCACCAGCAGAGATCGAGGCGGGACCTCCTACAATGAGCAGTTCTTC
-	TRBV11-3	-	TRBJ2-1	CASSLDGSGYNEQFF	TGTGCCAGCAGCTTAGACGGGAGCGGCTACAATGAGCAGTTCTTC
few	TRBV4-3	-	TRBJ1-4	CASSRLGGGSGEKLFF	TGCGCCAGCAGCCGACTGGGGGGCGGGTCTGGTGAAAAACTGTTTTTT